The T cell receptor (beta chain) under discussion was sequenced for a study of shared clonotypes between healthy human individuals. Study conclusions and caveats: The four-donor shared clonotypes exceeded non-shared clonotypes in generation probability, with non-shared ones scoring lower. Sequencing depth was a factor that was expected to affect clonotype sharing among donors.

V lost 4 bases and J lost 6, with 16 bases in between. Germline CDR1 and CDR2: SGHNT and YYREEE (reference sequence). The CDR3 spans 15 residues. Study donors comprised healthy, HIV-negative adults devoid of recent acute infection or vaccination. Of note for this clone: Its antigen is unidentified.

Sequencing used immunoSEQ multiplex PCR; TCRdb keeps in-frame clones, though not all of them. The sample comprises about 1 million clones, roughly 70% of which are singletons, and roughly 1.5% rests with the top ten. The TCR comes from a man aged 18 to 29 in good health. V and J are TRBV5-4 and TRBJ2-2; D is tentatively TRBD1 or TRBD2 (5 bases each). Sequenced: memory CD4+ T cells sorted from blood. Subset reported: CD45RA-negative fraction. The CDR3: CASSTGPKNPGELFF. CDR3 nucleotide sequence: TGTGCCAGCAGCACGGGGCCTAAGAATCCCGGGGAGCTGTTTTTT.